This T cell receptor (beta chain) derives from a study of T-cell memory formation after mild COVID-19. For the study at large: TCR clusters mostly belonged to single donors. Study outcomes and limitations: Among contracting clones, CD4+ were mainly CM/EM and CD8+ enriched in EMRA. In pre-infection memory, a portion of responding clones appeared, which suggested that cross-reactive memory joined.

The authors produced TCR alpha and TCR beta cDNA libraries with sample barcodes and UMIs by 5'RACE using constant-segment primers. TCRdb independently ran MiXCR on the 5' RACE reads; one entry per CDR3 protein. The repertoire holds 500,000 to 550,000 distinct CDR3 sequences, about 20% seen once, with around an eighth in the top ten. The germline CDR1 and CDR2 sequences are SEHNR and FQNEAQ (reference sequence). This CDR3 is 14 amino acids long. V shed 1 base and J shed 6 bases, with 10 bases lying between them. A word on this clonotype: Its antigen remains unidentified.

The origin of this receptor is an adult woman who had mild COVID-19 (a few samples of this study predate the infection). Cell type and time point are not known. Sequenced material: PBMCs or a T cell subset sorted from them (not recorded which). The chain recombines TRBV7-9 with TRBJ2-1; weak D call: TRBD2 (6 bases). The CDR3 loop is CASSLGLALNEQFF. As DNA, the CDR3 is TGTGCCAGCAGCTTAGGCCTAGCGCTCAATGAGCAGTTCTTC.